Below, 19 T cell receptor beta chains from the same sample are listed, as sequenced in a study of neurological immune-mediated disorders. One entry per CDR3 protein results from TCRdb running MiXCR on the 5' RACE reads. Among under 85,000 distinct CDR3 sequences, 11% to 15% were seen once, and the ten largest hold 6% to 7%. The sequenced sample was PBMCs. The receptors were sampled from a woman aged 50 to 60 in good health.

At least ten counts were recorded for this clonotype. The rearrangement uses TRBV20-1 and TRBJ1-5; TRBD1 is a possible D gene (5 bases). This CDR3 is 14 amino acids long. CDR1 DFQATT and CDR2 SNEGSKA come from the germline V gene (reference sequence). Trimming shortened V by 5 bases and J by 1 base, and 12 bases separated the two germline ends. CDR3 in amino acids: CSARRGESNQPQHF. The CDR3 DNA is TGCAGTGCTCGGCGGGGGGAAAGCAATCAGCCCCAGCATTTT.

In this sample, this clonotype turned up a few times. The gene calls are TRBV11-2 and TRBJ2-1; D uncertain. Between the trimmed V and J ends, which lost 0 bases and 0 bases, there was a span of 9 bases. Looked up from germline, CDR1 is SGHAT and CDR2 is FQNNGV. The CDR3 sequence is 16 residues long. CDR3 sequence reads: CASSLDAVSSYNEQFF. Here the CDR3 DNA reads TGTGCCAGCAGCTTAGACGCGGTAAGCTCCTACAATGAGCAGTTCTTC.

This clonotype occurred many times. The chain uses TRBV7-3 and TRBJ2-1; 11 nucleotides align to TRBD2. Germline assignment: CDR1 SGHTA and CDR2 FQGTGA. This CDR3 is built from 13 residues. Trimming cost V 3 bases and J 9 bases; bases outside gene matches: 1. Written as DNA, the CDR3 is TGTGCCAGCAGCTTGGGGACTAGCGGTGAGCAGTTCTTC. Translation: CASSLGTSGEQFF.

This clonotype was recorded a few times. J is TRBJ1-5 and V is TRBV5-5; 7 nucleotides line up with TRBD1. Looked up from germline, CDR1 is SGHKS and CDR2 is YYEKEE (reference sequence). The CDR3 contains 15 residues. V was pared by 4 bases and J by 3 bases, with 7 bases of the junction left unmatched. CDR3 nucleotide sequence: TGTGCCAGCAGCAGTAAACAGGGGTCCAATCAGCCCCAGCATTTT. This sequence encodes CASSSKQGSNQPQHF.

This clonotype has a handful of counts. The V call is TRBV12-3 or TRBV12-4, the J call TRBJ2-2; 8 bases line up with TRBD1. The CDR3 has 15 residues. Losses at the gene ends were 5 bases for V and 7 bases for J; bases not matched to a gene: 9. The CDR3 loop reads CASSPAGGSNGELFF. The CDR3, as DNA: TGTGCCAGCAGTCCGGCAGGGGGCTCGAACGGGGAGCTGTTTTTT.

This clonotype was seen more than once but under ten times. The J gene is TRBJ2-3, the V gene TRBV11-2; TRBD2 matches 9 bases. CDR3 length: 14 amino acids. Germline CDR1 is SGHAT and CDR2 is FQNNGV. V lost 6 bases, J lost 6 bases, and 7 bases stayed unmatched. The CDR3 DNA follows: TGTGCCAGCAGGCGGGGGGGGCCCCCCGATACGCAGTATTTT. Translating gives CASRRGGPPDTQYF.

This clonotype was detected many times. Here the CDR3 reads CASSFFGRSTDTQYF. The CDR3 region has the DNA TGTGCCAGCAGCTTTTTCGGTCGCTCCACAGATACGCAGTATTTT. V gene TRBV5-4 combines with J gene TRBJ2-3; D ambiguous. The V and J ends lost 2 bases and 2 bases respectively, with 12 bases between them. The CDR3 covers 15 residues. The V gene's germline CDR1 is SGHNT and CDR2 YYREEE (reference sequence).

This clonotype occurred many times. The J gene is TRBJ1-1, the V gene TRBV12-3 or TRBV12-4; tentatively, D is TRBD1 (6 bases). The ends were cut back, 7 bases at V and 1 base at J, with 10 bases in the middle. The CDR3 is 13 residues long. Here the CDR3 reads CASTSGANTEAFF. The CDR3 region has the DNA TGTGCCAGCACATCGGGGGCGAACACTGAAGCTTTCTTT.

This clonotype was detected many times. The gene calls are TRBV20-1 and TRBJ2-3; 7 bases are a match to TRBD1. The CDR3 consists of 15 residues. Germline-derived CDR1 and CDR2 are DFQATT and SNEGSKA (reference sequence). Unmatched junction bases numbered 5, after V lost 0 bases and J lost 2 bases. The CDR3 DNA follows: TGCAGTGCTAGAGACGGGACAGTTGCCACAGATACGCAGTATTTT. It is translated as CSARDGTVATDTQYF.

This clonotype was recorded at least ten times. The chain employs TRBV29-1 and TRBJ1-2; 10 nucleotides agree with TRBD1. There are 15 residues in the CDR3. Germline CDR1 SQVTM, CDR2 ANQGSEA. The trim removed 0 bases at V and 3 bases at J, leaving 4 bases unmatched. The CDR3 spells CSVEDRGQGDYGYTF. CDR3 coding DNA: TGCAGCGTTGAAGATCGTGGACAGGGGGACTATGGCTACACCTTC.

The table lists this clonotype with many counts. DNA of the CDR3: TGCGCCAGCAGCTCAGGGCCCGGGACAGGGGTACTCGAGCAGTACTTC. Translation gives CASSSGPGTGVLEQYF. This sequence joins TRBV5-1 and TRBJ2-7, with 10 bases matching TRBD1. With 3 bases clipped from V and 6 bases from J, the junction kept 12 bases outside the gene matches. The V gene's germline CDR1 is SGHRS and CDR2 YFSETQ. The CDR3 length is 16 residues.

This clonotype occurred a few times. The DNA for the CDR3 is TGCAGCGTTGCTCAGGGTCCAACATCCTACAATGAGCAGTTCTTC. It encodes CSVAQGPTSYNEQFF. V usage is TRBV29-1 and J usage is TRBJ2-1; D might be TRBD1 (5 bases). The CDR3 contains 15 residues. V gave up 4 bases and J gave up 1 base, with 14 bases separating them. CDR1 SQVTM and CDR2 ANQGSEA come from the germline V gene.

This clonotype was recorded at least ten times. V and J are TRBV7-6 and TRBJ2-3; D gene uncertain. V was cut by 2 bases and J by 1 base, with 7 bases left in between. The CDR3 length is 14 residues. CDR1 SGHVS and CDR2 FNYEAQ come from the germline V gene. The CDR3 nucleotides read TGTGCCAGCAGCTTACCTCGCGGCACAGATACGCAGTATTTT. This codes for CASSLPRGTDTQYF.

The count of this clonotype is one. This chain connects TRBV30 to TRBJ2-7, with TRBD1 matching 7 bases. The germline gives CDR1 GTSNPN, CDR2 SVGIG (reference sequence). CDR3 length equals 12 residues. J lost 0 bases, V lost 5 bases, and 1 base had no gene match. CDR3 in amino acids: CAWGDSSYEQYF. CDR3 coding DNA: TGTGCCTGGGGGGACAGCTCCTACGAGCAGTACTTC. Drawing the rest from reference TRBV30 and TRBJ2-7, the complete variable domain is SQTIHQWPATLVQPVGSPLSLECTVEGTSNPNLYWYRQAAGRGLQLLFYSVGIGQISSEVPQNLSASRPQDRQFILSSKKLLLSDSGFYLCAWGDSSYEQYFGPGTRLTVT.

The genes are TRBV7-6 and TRBJ2-7; D remains ambiguous. Germline values: CDR1 SGHVS, CDR2 FNYEAQ. This CDR3 is 14 amino acids long. V shed 5 bases and J shed 2 bases, with 13 bases lying between them. The CDR3 coding sequence is TGTGCCAGCAGCCCCCAAGAAACAACCTACGAGCAGTACTTC. As protein: CASSPQETTYEQYF.

This sequence joins TRBV28 and TRBJ1-2; D is uncertain. The V gene lost 3 bases and the J gene lost 2 bases, with 10 bases spanning the gap. Germline values: CDR1 MDHEN, CDR2 SYDVKM. This CDR3 is built from 14 residues. The CDR3 region has the DNA TGTGCCAGCAGTTTTATGGAGCCCAACTATGGCTACACCTTC. As protein: CASSFMEPNYGYTF.

In its sample, this clonotype was seen many times. The chain uses TRBV7-9 and TRBJ2-3; D is undetermined. The germline gives CDR1 SEHNR, CDR2 FQNEAQ (reference sequence). V lost 1 base, J lost 1 base, and 0 bases lay in between. CDR3 size: 12 residues. The CDR3 DNA reads TGTGCCAGCAGCTTAGGCACAGATACGCAGTATTTT. Protein product: CASSLGTDTQYF.

This clonotype was counted ten times or more. The V and J genes are TRBV7-3 and TRBJ2-2; 11 bases are a match to TRBD2. V gave up 1 base and J gave up 0 bases; unmatched junction bases: 7. CDR1 is SGHTA and CDR2 is FQGTGA in the germline V gene. The CDR3 totals 19 residues. The CDR3 here is CASSLRAGTSGANTGELFF. DNA of the CDR3: TGTGCCAGCAGCTTAAGAGCCGGGACTAGCGGAGCGAACACCGGGGAGCTGTTTTTT.

There are many counts of this clonotype. V usage is TRBV20-1 and J usage is TRBJ2-3, with TRBD2 matching 10 bases. V shed 5 bases, J shed 5 bases, and the junction held 13 bases outside the gene matches. The germline CDR1 and CDR2 sequences are DFQATT and SNEGSKA (reference sequence). CDR3 length: 16 residues. The CDR3 spells CSAGGTSGVLLDTQYF. For the CDR3, the DNA is TGCAGTGCTGGCGGAACTAGCGGGGTCTTATTAGATACGCAGTATTTT.